This entry concerns a single T cell receptor (gamma chain). This clone showed up just a few times. The specificity of this receptor is unknown. No much larger clone exists at a distance of one base, and base qualities are not known. Sequencing took place on an Illumina MiSeq. TCRdb reanalyzed the public reads with the CATT caller, and identical DNA sequences were merged afterwards. Counted in this sample were about 1,700 gamma-chain clones; roughly 12% of them appeared once. Roughly 50% of the sample lies in the top ten. The data belong to a study of gamma-delta chains in newborns, infants, children (dated by TCRdb to about 2019). Background for the entire study: In the study title, it is stated that polyclonal expansion of innate gammadelta T cells is driven by microbial exposure immediately after birth. Right after human newborns were born, the researchers looked at the way microbial exposure shaped their populations of innate gammadelta T cells.

Clipping removes 3 bases from V and 8 bases from J, with 0 as the unmatched junction base count. Taken from the germline V gene, the CDR1 and CDR2 loops are VENAVY and YDSYNSRV. Counted from cysteine to phenylalanine, this CDR3 has 11 amino acids. Just the 33-base CDR3 DNA is kept, in frame starting at base 1. This receptor was identified in a child who was a newborn, infant or young child, either healthy, febrile or measles-vaccinated (not recorded which). The V and J genes are TRGV8 and TRGJP1. Sequenced input: blood. CDR3 sequence: CATWDGWFKIF. In nucleotides, the sequence is TGTGCCACCTGGGATGGTTGGTTCAAGATATTT.